This T cell receptor (beta chain) was sequenced in a study of shared clonotypes between healthy human individuals. Study-wide results and limits: For naive CD4 cells, approximately 5% of clonotypes were shared across several donors.

Clones were read by immunoSEQ multiplex PCR, and TCRdb kept only the in-frame ones, dropping some. Altogether about 2,500,000 clones are present, around 90% being singletons, with the ten largest covering 0.14%. All donors qualified as healthy HIV-negative adults and had experienced no recent acute infections or vaccinations. Caucasian adults residing in Nashville, Tennessee made up all the donors. Worth noting for this clone: The target antigen is unknown.

Between the trimmed V and J ends, which lost 10 bases and 4 bases, there was a span of 13 bases. The CDR3 spans 13 residues. Germline values: CDR1 MNHNS, CDR2 SASEGT. Sequencing was carried out using naive CD4+ T cells sorted from blood. The subset here: CD45RA+ positively selected. This chain connects TRBV6-1 to TRBJ2-2, with D perhaps matching TRBD2 (5 bases). The TCR originated in a man younger than 30 in good health. The CDR3 DNA reads as TGTGCCACCGGGAAGCCGGTCACCGGGGAGCTGTTTTTT. Its protein is CATGKPVTGELFF.